The 7 T cell receptor beta chains listed next were all sequenced from one sample in a study of OX40 agonist ivuxolimab in advanced cancers. Generated by immunoSEQ multiplex PCR, the TCRdb table keeps only in-frame clones and is missing some. The table lists 79,000 or so clones, 85% of them singletons, with 0.61% in the top ten. The sample in question was CD4+ or CD8+ T cells sorted from blood, obtained in a trial of the OX40 agonist ivuxolimab. The receptors here all came from an adult with an advanced solid tumor such as melanoma, head and neck, liver or kidney cancer.

This sequence joins TRBV7-2 and TRBJ2-4; 7 bases are a match to TRBD1. The CDR3 has 15 amino acids. Germline trimming cut 5 bases from V and 1 base from J; bases unmatched to any gene: 5. Germline loops: CDR1 SGHTA, CDR2 FQGNSA. CDR3 sequence (DNA): TGTGCCAGCAGCCCAAGCAGGGGGGCCAAAAACATTCAGTACTTC. Residues: CASSPSRGAKNIQYF.

This clone showed up just once. This chain uses TRBV11-2 with TRBJ2-5, with D hard to call. With 2 bases removed from V and 4 bases from J, the gap between germline ends came to 5 bases. CDR1 and CDR2 from the germline V gene are SGHAT and FQNNGV. The length of the CDR3 is 12 residues. The CDR3 spells CASSLSTETQYF. The CDR3 bases are TGTGCCAGCAGCTTAAGTACAGAGACCCAGTACTTC.

The chain recombines TRBV9 with TRBJ1-2; tentatively, D is TRBD1 (6 bases). Germline V lookup: CDR1 SGDLS, CDR2 YYNGEE. The CDR3 spans 15 residues. V lost 7 bases to trimming and J lost 7 bases, with 23 bases between them. CDR3 protein: CASSLGGSPISGYTF. The CDR3 DNA sequence: TGTGCCAGCTCCCTAGGGGGGTCCCCAATATCTGGCTACACCTTC. Supplemented by reference TRBV9 and TRBJ1-2, the full variable domain reads DSGVTQTPKHLITATGQRVTLRCSPRSGDLSVYWYQQSLDQGLQFLIQYYNGEERAKGNILERFSAQQFPDLHSELNLSSLELGDSALYFCASSLGGSPISGYTFGSGTRLTVV.

The chain couples TRBV14 to TRBJ1-3, with a tentative D call TRBD1 (6 bases). The germline CDR1 and CDR2 sequences are SGHDN and FVKESK. Trimming removed 4 bases at V and 0 bases at J, with 10 bases between. This CDR3 has 15 amino acids. The CDR3 is CASSLGASSGNTIYF. The CDR3 nucleotides read TGTGCCAGCAGCCTGGGGGCCAGCTCTGGAAACACCATATATTTT.

V gene TRBV6-5 combines with J gene TRBJ2-7, with D maybe TRBD2 (6 bases). Germline CDR1 reads MNHEY; CDR2 reads SVGAGI. V lost 5 bases and J lost 2, with 13 bases in between. The length of the CDR3 is 14 residues. The CDR3, as DNA: TGTGCCAGCAGTACCGGGACGGGGGCCTACGAGCAGTACTTC. Translated: CASSTGTGAYEQYF.

The chain uses TRBV27 and TRBJ2-2; the match to TRBD2 covers 8 bases. Trimming at V came to 5 bases and at J to 1 base, leaving 3 bases not matched to a gene. This CDR3 has 15 residues. The germline V gene has CDR1 MNHEY and CDR2 SMNVEV (reference sequence). In DNA, the CDR3 is TGTGCCAGCAGTGACCGGGGGGGGAACACCGGGGAGCTGTTTTTT. Encoded protein: CASSDRGGNTGELFF.

To note about this clone: In the same sample, other DNA sequences code for this CDR3. The chain employs TRBV5-1 and TRBJ2-3; the D is unclear. Deletions cut 2 bases from V and 1 base from J, with 11 bases between. There are 15 residues in the CDR3. CDR1 and CDR2 (germline): SGHRS, YFSETQ. CDR3 loop: CASSLGSLGTDTQYF. DNA of the CDR3: TGCGCCAGCAGCTTAGGATCCTTGGGCACAGATACGCAGTATTTT. Combining the CDR3 with reference TRBV5-1 and TRBJ2-3 gives the whole variable domain KAGVTQTPRYLIKTRGQQVTLSCSPISGHRSVSWYQQTPGQGLQFLFEYFSETQRNKGNFPGRFSGRQFSNSRSEMNVSTLELGDSALYLCASSLGSLGTDTQYFGPGTRLTVL.